Presented here are 19 T cell receptor beta chains from one specimen sequenced in a study of blood T cell repertoires in COVID-19. The repertoire was sequenced with immunoSEQ multiplex PCR; TCRdb's copy has only in-frame clones and lacks some. In the table there are 140,000 to 150,000 clones, around 84% of which are singletons. Sequencing was carried out using peripheral blood. The receptors were sampled from a man between 60 and 75 years old with active or convalescent COVID-19.

V and J are TRBV21-1 and TRBJ2-7; no DNA check was done on the table's D call, TRBD2. TRBV21-1 is classified as a pseudogene. The CDR3 covers 21 residues. CDR3 bases: TGTGCCAGCAGCAAAGCCCCTCGACTAGCGGGAGCAGGTTGGGTCCCCTACGAGCAGTACTTC. Its protein is CASSKAPRLAGAGWVPYEQYF.

The rearrangement joins TRBV4-1 to TRBJ2-3; a possible D gene is TRBD1 (5 bases). CDR1 MGHRA and CDR2 YSYEKL come from the germline V gene. Trimming removed 4 bases at V and 7 bases at J, with 12 bases between. The CDR3 totals 13 residues. The CDR3 here is CASSLRVLNTQYF. In DNA form, the CDR3 reads TGCGCCAGCAGCCTCAGGGTTCTGAATACGCAGTATTTT.

A single count supports this clone. The V and J genes are TRBV4-2 and TRBJ1-5, with a weak D call TRBD1 (5 bases). V was shortened by 1 base and J by 5 bases, with 12 bases between the two germline ends. The germline gives CDR1 LGHNA, CDR2 YNFKEQ. The CDR3 is made up of 15 amino acids. The CDR3 loop is CASSQGVSGDQPQHF. The CDR3 coding sequence is TGTGCCAGCAGCCAAGGAGTATCGGGGGATCAGCCCCAGCATTTT.

The J gene is TRBJ2-5, the V gene TRBV7-9, with 7 nucleotides matching TRBD1. This CDR3 has 15 residues. Looked up from germline, CDR1 is SEHNR and CDR2 is FQNEAQ (reference sequence). V shed 0 bases and J 5 bases; nucleotides not matched to a gene: 6. CDR3 nucleotide sequence: TGTGCCAGCAGCTTAGCGATGAGGGGGCGTGAGACCCAGTACTTC. Translated, it gives CASSLAMRGRETQYF.

The chain uses TRBV7-2 and TRBJ2-3; 10 positions agree with TRBD2. Germline CDR1 is SGHTA and CDR2 is FQGNSA. The CDR3 contains 17 residues. The V and J ends lost 0 bases and 2 bases, in that order; junction bases with no gene match: 5. The DNA for the CDR3 is TGTGCCAGCAGCTTAGCCTCCGGGACTAGCGCCACAGATACGCAGTATTTT. Amino acid sequence: CASSLASGTSATDTQYF.

The CDR3 loop is CASSLGQPSGNTIYF. As DNA, the CDR3 is TGTGCCAGCTCTCTGGGACAGCCCTCTGGAAACACCATATATTTT. The V call is TRBV18, the J call TRBJ1-3, with TRBD1 matching 7 bases. The CDR3 spans 15 residues. V shed 6 bases, J shed 0 bases, and the junction held 5 bases outside the gene matches. CDR1 is KGHSH, CDR2 LQKENI, per germline.

The rearrangement joins TRBV12-3 or TRBV12-4 to TRBJ1-5; no reliable D call. The CDR3 totals 12 residues. V was clipped by 2 bases and J by 6 bases, with 5 bases between them. DNA for the CDR3: TGTGCCAGCAGTTTACCAGGTCAGCCCCAGCATTTT. Translating gives CASSLPGQPQHF.

V is TRBV19 and J is TRBJ1-3; TRBD1 agrees at 7 bases. V shed 5 bases and J 0 bases; nucleotides not matched to a gene: 4. Germline V gives CDR1 LNHDA, CDR2 SQIVND (reference sequence). This CDR3 has 15 residues. CDR3 in amino acids: CASSRDSFSGNTIYF. DNA for the CDR3: TGTGCCAGTAGTCGGGACAGCTTCTCTGGAAACACCATATATTTT.

The chain uses TRBV28 and TRBJ1-4; 8 bases are shared with TRBD1. Germline V gene data show CDR1 as MDHEN and CDR2 as SYDVKM. V trimming: 6 bases; J trimming: 5 bases; junction bases outside the gene matches: 5. The CDR3 runs to 14 residues. The CDR3 is CASRPGGENEKLFF. CDR3 nucleotides: TGTGCCAGCAGGCCAGGGGGCGAGAATGAAAAACTGTTTTTT.

This clone has only a few counts. This chain links TRBV5-1 with TRBJ2-7; 8 bases fit TRBD2. Trimming at V came to 4 bases and at J to 2 bases, leaving 11 bases not matched to a gene. Germline CDR1 SGHRS, CDR2 YFSETQ. The CDR3 is 16 residues long. CDR3 coding DNA: TGCGCCAGCAGCCCCCATAGGGGCGGGGGGACCTACGAGCAGTACTTC. It translates to CASSPHRGGGTYEQYF.

The chain carries TRBV18 and TRBJ2-1; TRBD2 might be the D (6 bases). V lost 1 base and J lost 7, with 14 bases in between. The CDR3 contains 15 residues. Germline CDR1 and CDR2: KGHSH and LQKENI. The CDR3 is CASSPRGGAMNEQFF. The CDR3, as DNA: TGTGCCAGCTCACCACGGGGCGGGGCTATGAATGAGCAGTTCTTC.

CDR3 coding DNA: TGTGCCAGTAGTCAGCAGGGGGCGCGAGGTGAAAAACTGTTTTTT. Its translation: CASSQQGARGEKLFF. The V and J genes are TRBV19 and TRBJ1-4; 8 positions match TRBD1. The V gene's germline CDR1 is LNHDA and CDR2 SQIVND (reference sequence). CDR3 length: 15 amino acids. The junction had 9 bases not matched to a gene; V was cut back by 5 bases and J by 7 bases.

This clone was observed a handful of times. J is TRBJ2-5 and V is TRBV27; D perhaps matches TRBD2 (6 bases). The CDR3 is 14 residues long. CDR1 is MNHEY, CDR2 SMNVEV, per germline (reference sequence). The V end was cut by 1 base, the J end by 2 bases, with 8 bases between. The CDR3 sequence is CASSLWGTQETQYF. In nucleotides, the CDR3 is TGTGCCAGCAGTTTATGGGGGACTCAAGAGACCCAGTACTTC.

This clone occurred once. This rearrangement joins TRBV5-5 to TRBJ1-4, with D possibly being TRBD1 (5 bases). V was shortened by 5 bases and J by 8 bases, with 19 bases between the two germline ends. The germline gives CDR1 SGHKS, CDR2 YYEKEE (reference sequence). This CDR3 contains 15 residues. CDR3 region: CASSPVGGSSEKLFF. The CDR3 region has the DNA TGTGCCAGCAGTCCCGTCGGGGGTTCGTCGGAAAAACTGTTTTTT.

The rearrangement links TRBV7-2 to TRBJ1-6; 7 positions agree with TRBD1. The CDR3 covers 15 residues. The V segment lost 3 bases and the J segment 5 bases; nucleotides outside the gene matches: 4. Germline values: CDR1 SGHTA, CDR2 FQGNSA. The CDR3 reads CASSFRGKHNSPLHF. The DNA for the CDR3 is TGTGCCAGCAGCTTCAGGGGGAAGCATAATTCACCCCTCCACTTT.

This clone was observed a few times. V gene TRBV7-8 combines with J gene TRBJ1-2; a possible D gene is TRBD1 (6 bases). Germline V gene data show CDR1 as SGHVS and CDR2 as FQNEAQ. The CDR3 is made up of 13 amino acids. Deletions cut 5 bases from V and 1 base from J, with 8 bases between. CDR3 sequence: CASSPDSNYGYTF. The CDR3 region has the DNA TGTGCCAGCAGCCCGGACAGTAACTATGGCTACACCTTC.

J is TRBJ2-7 and V is TRBV4-1, with 7 bases aligning to TRBD1. Germline V gives CDR1 MGHRA, CDR2 YSYEKL. CDR3 length equals 15 residues. V dropped 2 bases and J dropped 2; count of bases not matched to a gene: 6. Here the CDR3 DNA reads TGCGCCAGCAGCCAATCCCCAGACAGGGCCTACGAGCAGTACTTC. Protein sequence: CASSQSPDRAYEQYF.

The gene calls are TRBV10-3 and TRBJ2-7; 8 bases match TRBD1. Germline-derived CDR1 and CDR2 are ENHRY and SYGVKD. This CDR3 region has 16 residues. With 6 bases clipped from V and 0 bases from J, the junction kept 10 bases outside the gene matches. The CDR3 region is CAIRDTRDRSSYEQYF. DNA of the CDR3: TGTGCCATCAGAGACACCCGGGACAGGAGCTCCTACGAGCAGTACTTC.

This rearrangement joins TRBV7-9 to TRBJ2-3; no definite D call. The CDR3 contains 14 residues. The V end was cut by 5 bases, the J end by 2 bases, with 11 bases between. From germline, CDR1 is SEHNR and CDR2 FQNEAQ (reference sequence). The chain's CDR3 is CASSPRYLTDTQYF. The CDR3 DNA reads TGTGCCAGCAGCCCCCGGTATCTCACAGATACGCAGTATTTT.